The clone carrying this T cell receptor beta chain was detected once. Its specificity is not known. This sample stems from a study of cytomegalovirus exposure and HLA in healthy donors. Overall study: Earlier findings included nearly 120 million unique TCR beta sequences obtained from 150 million to 200 million T cells. Early on, a data release was issued that held 85 million to 95 million unique TCRs from HLA-typed donors. General study results and limits: In a later analysis, TCR beta V- and J-gene trimming was associated with a missense DCLRE1C variant. What a later analysis reportedly showed was that an Asian-associated ancestry cluster had fewer N-insertions than the roughly 700-donor mean.

The PCR was carried out with 60 Vbeta primers and 13 Jbeta primers. Assay: immunoSEQ multiplex PCR; the TCRdb copy retains only in-frame clones and omits some. The sample has 70,000 to 100,000 clones; 55% to 75% are singletons. Input material: PBMCs. The source of this sequence is a man in his forties or fifties in good health and CMV-seronegative.

The CDR3: CAWSRGWGSRTATNEKLFF. The CDR3 DNA is TGTGCCTGGAGCCGGGGGTGGGGCAGCAGAACGGCAACTAATGAAAAACTGTTTTTT. The rearrangement links TRBV30 to TRBJ1-4; D perhaps matches TRBD1 (5 bases). Germline CDR1 reads GTSNPN; CDR2 reads SVGIG (reference sequence). The CDR3 contains 19 residues. V was trimmed by 3 bases and J by 0 bases, leaving 23 bases between them. Together with reference TRBV30 and TRBJ1-4, the CDR3 gives the full variable domain: SQTIHQWPATLVQPVGSPLSLECTVEGTSNPNLYWYRQAAGRGLQLLFYSVGIGQISSEVPQNLSASRPQDRQFILSSKKLLLSDSGFYLCAWSRGWGSRTATNEKLFFGSGTQLSVL.